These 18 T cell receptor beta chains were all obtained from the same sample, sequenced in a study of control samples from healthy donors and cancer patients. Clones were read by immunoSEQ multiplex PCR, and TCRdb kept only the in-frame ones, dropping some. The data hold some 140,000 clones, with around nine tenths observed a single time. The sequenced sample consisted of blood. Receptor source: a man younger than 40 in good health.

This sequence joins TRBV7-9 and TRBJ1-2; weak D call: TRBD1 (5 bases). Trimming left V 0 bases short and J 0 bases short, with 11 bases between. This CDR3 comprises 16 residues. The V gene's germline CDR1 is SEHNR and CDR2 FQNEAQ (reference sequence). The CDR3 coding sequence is TGTGCCAGCAGCTTAGCGGTCGGAGGGGCTAACTATGGCTACACCTTC. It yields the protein CASSLAVGGANYGYTF. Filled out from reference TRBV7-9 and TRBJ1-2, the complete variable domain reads DTGVSQNPRHKITKRGQNVTFRCDPISEHNRLYWYRQTLGQGPEFLTYFQNEAQLEKSRLLSDRFSAERPKGSFSTLEIQRTEQGDSAMYLCASSLAVGGANYGYTFGSGTRLTVV.

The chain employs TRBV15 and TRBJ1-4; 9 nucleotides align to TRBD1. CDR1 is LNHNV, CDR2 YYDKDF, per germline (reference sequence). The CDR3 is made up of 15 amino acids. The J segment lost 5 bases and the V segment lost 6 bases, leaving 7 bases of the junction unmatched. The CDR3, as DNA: TGTGCCACCAGGAGTACCGGGACAGGGAATGAAAAACTGTTTTTT. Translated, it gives CATRSTGTGNEKLFF.

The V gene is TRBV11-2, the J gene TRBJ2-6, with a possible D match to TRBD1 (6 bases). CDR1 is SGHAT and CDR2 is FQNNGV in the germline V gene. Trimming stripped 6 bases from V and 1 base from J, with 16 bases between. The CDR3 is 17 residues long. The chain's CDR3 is CASRSSPQGSGANVLTF. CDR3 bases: TGTGCCAGCAGATCTTCCCCGCAGGGGTCTGGGGCCAACGTCCTGACTTTC.

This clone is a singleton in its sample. The CDR3 coding sequence is TGTGCCAGCAGTTTAACAGAACCGAACACTGAAGCTTTCTTT. As protein: CASSLTEPNTEAFF. J is TRBJ1-1 and V is TRBV28; D ambiguous. V lost 2 bases to trimming and J lost 1 base, with 8 bases between them. Looked up from germline, CDR1 is MDHEN and CDR2 is SYDVKM. This CDR3 contains 14 residues.

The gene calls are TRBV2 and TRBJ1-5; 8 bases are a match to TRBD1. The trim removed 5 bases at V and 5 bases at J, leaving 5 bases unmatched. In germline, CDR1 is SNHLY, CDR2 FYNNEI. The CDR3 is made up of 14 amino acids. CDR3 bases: TGTGCCAGCAGTAAAGGACAGGGCGATCAGCCCCAGCATTTT. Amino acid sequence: CASSKGQGDQPQHF.

The CDR3 protein is CAWSVSDTVYF. Written as DNA, the CDR3 is TGTGCCTGGAGTGTTTCGGACACCGTTTATTTT. This rearrangement joins TRBV30 to TRBJ1-3; tentatively, D is TRBD1 (5 bases). The V end lost 0 bases, the J end lost 16 bases, and 13 bases lay between the germline ends. CDR3 length: 11 amino acids. Germline V gene data show CDR1 as GTSNPN and CDR2 as SVGIG (reference sequence).

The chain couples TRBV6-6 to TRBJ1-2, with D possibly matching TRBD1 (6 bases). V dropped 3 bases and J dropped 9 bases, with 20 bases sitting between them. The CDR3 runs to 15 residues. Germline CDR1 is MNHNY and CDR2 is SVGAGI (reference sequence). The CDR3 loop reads CASSYESRGSFSYTF. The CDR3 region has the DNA TGTGCCAGCAGTTATGAATCCAGGGGTAGCTTTAGCTACACCTTC.

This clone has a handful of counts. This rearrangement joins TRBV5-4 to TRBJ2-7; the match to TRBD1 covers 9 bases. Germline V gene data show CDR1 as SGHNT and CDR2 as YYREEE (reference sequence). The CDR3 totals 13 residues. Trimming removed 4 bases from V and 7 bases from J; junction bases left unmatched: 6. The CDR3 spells CASSRDRDGEQYF. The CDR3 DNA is TGTGCCAGCAGCAGGGACAGGGACGGAGAGCAGTACTTC.

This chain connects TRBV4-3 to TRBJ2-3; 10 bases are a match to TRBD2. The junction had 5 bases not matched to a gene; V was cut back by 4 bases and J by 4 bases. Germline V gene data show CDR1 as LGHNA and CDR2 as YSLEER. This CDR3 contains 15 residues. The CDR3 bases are TGCGCCAGCAGCCTAACTAGCGGGATGCCAGATACGCAGTATTTT. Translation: CASSLTSGMPDTQYF.

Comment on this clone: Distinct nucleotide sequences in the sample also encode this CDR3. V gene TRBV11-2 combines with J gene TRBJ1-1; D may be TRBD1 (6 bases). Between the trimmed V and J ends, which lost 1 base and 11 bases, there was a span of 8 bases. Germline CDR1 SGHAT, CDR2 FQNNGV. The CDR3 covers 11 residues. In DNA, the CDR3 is TGTGCCAGCAGCTTAGCAGGGGAGGCTTTCTTT. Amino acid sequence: CASSLAGEAFF.

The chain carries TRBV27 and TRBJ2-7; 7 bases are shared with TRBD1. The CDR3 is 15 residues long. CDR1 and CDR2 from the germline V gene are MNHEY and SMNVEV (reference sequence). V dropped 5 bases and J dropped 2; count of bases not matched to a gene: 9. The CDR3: CASSTLTGTTYEQYF. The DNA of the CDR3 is TGTGCCAGCAGTACCTTGACAGGGACCACCTACGAGCAGTACTTC.

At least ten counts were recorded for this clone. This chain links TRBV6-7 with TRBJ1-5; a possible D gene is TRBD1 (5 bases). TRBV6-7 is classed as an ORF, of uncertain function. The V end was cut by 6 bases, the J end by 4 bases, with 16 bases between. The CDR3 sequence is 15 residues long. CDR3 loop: CASSGGTAQNQPQHF. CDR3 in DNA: TGTGCCAGCAGCGGAGGGACTGCCCAAAATCAGCCCCAGCATTTT.

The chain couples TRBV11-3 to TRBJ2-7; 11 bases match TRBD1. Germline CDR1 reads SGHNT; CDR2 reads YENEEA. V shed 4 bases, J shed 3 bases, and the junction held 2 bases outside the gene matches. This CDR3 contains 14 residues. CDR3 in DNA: TGTGCCAGCAGCTCCGGGACAGGGGGCTACGAGCAGTACTTC. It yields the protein CASSSGTGGYEQYF.

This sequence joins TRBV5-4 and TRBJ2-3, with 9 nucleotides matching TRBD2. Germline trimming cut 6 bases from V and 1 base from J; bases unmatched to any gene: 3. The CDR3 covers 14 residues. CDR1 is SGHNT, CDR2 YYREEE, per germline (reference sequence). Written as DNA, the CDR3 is TGTGCCAGCAACAAGCGGGAGGGCACAGATACGCAGTATTTT. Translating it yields CASNKREGTDTQYF. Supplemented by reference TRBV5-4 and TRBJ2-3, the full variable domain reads ETGVTQSPTHLIKTRGQQVTLRCSSQSGHNTVSWYQQALGQGPQFIFQYYREEENGRGNFPPRFSGLQFPNYSSELNVNALELDDSALYLCASNKREGTDTQYFGPGTRLTVL.

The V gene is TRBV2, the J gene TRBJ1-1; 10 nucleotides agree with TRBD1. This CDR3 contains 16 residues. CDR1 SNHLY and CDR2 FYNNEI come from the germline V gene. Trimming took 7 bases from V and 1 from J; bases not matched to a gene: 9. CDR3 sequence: CASTLGQGRPNTEAFF. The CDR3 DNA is TGTGCCAGCACCTTGGGACAGGGGAGACCGAACACTGAAGCTTTCTTT.

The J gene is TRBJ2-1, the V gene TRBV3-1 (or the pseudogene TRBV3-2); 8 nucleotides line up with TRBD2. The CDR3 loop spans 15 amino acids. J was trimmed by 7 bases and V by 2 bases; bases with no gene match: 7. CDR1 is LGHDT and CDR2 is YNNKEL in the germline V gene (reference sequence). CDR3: CASSQKAGVANEQFF. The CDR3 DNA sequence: TGTGCCAGCAGCCAAAAAGCGGGAGTCGCGAATGAGCAGTTCTTC.

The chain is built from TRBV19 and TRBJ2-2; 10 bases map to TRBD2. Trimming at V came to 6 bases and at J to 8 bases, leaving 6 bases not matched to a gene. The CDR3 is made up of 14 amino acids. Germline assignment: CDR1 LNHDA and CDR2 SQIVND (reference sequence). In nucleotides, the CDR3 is TGTGCCAGTAGCGCTAGCGGGAGTTCGGGGGAGCTGTTTTTT. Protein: CASSASGSSGELFF.

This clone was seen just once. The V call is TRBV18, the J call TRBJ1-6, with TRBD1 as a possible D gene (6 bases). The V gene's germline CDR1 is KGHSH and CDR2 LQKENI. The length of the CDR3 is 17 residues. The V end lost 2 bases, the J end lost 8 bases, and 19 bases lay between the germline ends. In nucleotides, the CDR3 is TGTGCCAGCTCACCAAAACTTCCCGGGACAAACGATTCACCCCTCCACTTT. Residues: CASSPKLPGTNDSPLHF.